The next 11 T cell receptor beta chains were all read from a single sample in a study of technical replicates of blood from a few donors. TCRdb's copy holds only in-frame clones and misses some; the assay was immunoSEQ multiplex PCR. The sample includes over 70,000 clones, almost 98% seen only once; the top ten take around 0.22%. Sequenced material: T cells isolated from PBMCs. Source of these receptors: a human donor in good health.

V and J are TRBV25-1 and TRBJ2-5; 7 bases agree with TRBD1. Per the germline V gene, CDR1 is MGHDK and CDR2 is SYGVNS. The CDR3 totals 11 residues. V was pared by 6 bases and J by 5 bases, with 0 bases of the junction left unmatched. The CDR3 loop is CASRDRETQYF. The CDR3 DNA follows: TGTGCCAGCAGGGACAGGGAGACCCAGTACTTC.

The J gene is TRBJ2-2, the V gene TRBV19; 10 bases fit TRBD1. V lost 0 bases to trimming and J lost 5 bases; unmatched junction nucleotides: 6. This CDR3 is built from 17 residues. Germline V CDR1 and CDR2: LNHDA, SQIVND (reference sequence). In DNA form, the CDR3 reads TGTGCCAGTAGTATAGATGGGGGACAGGGGTATACCGGGGAGCTGTTTTTT. It encodes CASSIDGGQGYTGELFF.

V is TRBV7-9 and J is TRBJ1-2, with 11 bases lining up with TRBD1. Trimming took 3 bases from V and 8 from J; bases not matched to a gene: 8. Per the germline V gene, CDR1 is SEHNR and CDR2 is FQNEAQ (reference sequence). The CDR3 runs 15 residues. CDR3 bases: TGTGCCAGCAGCTTCCTTCTAGGGACAGGGGGAGGCTACACCTTC. It encodes CASSFLLGTGGGYTF.

The V gene is TRBV7-3, the J gene TRBJ2-1; 11 nucleotides align to TRBD2. V was clipped by 0 bases and J by 8 bases; unmatched bases: 9. The length of the CDR3 is 17 residues. Germline lookup yields CDR1 SGHTA and CDR2 FQGTGA. In DNA form, the CDR3 reads TGTGCCAGCAGCTTAACGCCCGGGCTAGCGGGGGGTCATGAGCAGTTCTTC. This sequence encodes CASSLTPGLAGGHEQFF.

The CDR3 here is CSVTTMGGTEAFF. As DNA, the CDR3 is TGCAGCGTCACCACTATGGGGGGAACTGAAGCTTTCTTT. This chain links TRBV29-1 with TRBJ1-1, with a possible D match to TRBD1 (5 bases). CDR3 length equals 13 residues. V lost 6 bases, J lost 5 bases, and 16 bases lay in between. Looked up from germline, CDR1 is SQVTM and CDR2 is ANQGSEA. The full variable domain, rest sourced from reference TRBV29-1 and TRBJ1-1, is SAVISQKPSRDICQRGTSLTIQCQVDSQVTMMFWYRQQPGQSLTLIATANQGSEATYESGFVIDKFPISRPNLTFSTLTVSNMSPEDSSIYLCSVTTMGGTEAFFGQGTRLTVV.

V and J are TRBV15 and TRBJ2-5; D possibly corresponds to TRBD1 (5 bases). CDR3 length equals 14 residues. V gave up 4 bases and J gave up 1 base, with 10 bases separating them. The germline CDR1 and CDR2 sequences are LNHNV and YYDKDF (reference sequence). The CDR3 reads CATSTTGFQETQYF. DNA for the CDR3: TGTGCCACCAGCACAACAGGCTTCCAAGAGACCCAGTACTTC.

This chain joins TRBV6-1 and TRBJ2-1, with D possibly matching TRBD2 (5 bases). This CDR3 contains 17 residues. The germline V gene encodes CDR1 MNHNS and CDR2 SASEGT. V shed 4 bases and J shed 7 bases, with 23 bases lying between them. The CDR3 DNA follows: TGTGCCAGCAGTGTGTCTAGGTTTCGCGGGTTAGAGAATGAGCAGTTCTTC. It yields the protein CASSVSRFRGLENEQFF.

The CDR3 protein is CASRPDRARYEQYF. CDR3 coding DNA: TGTGCCAGCAGACCTGACAGAGCGAGATACGAGCAGTACTTC. This chain uses TRBV28 with TRBJ2-7; D is possibly TRBD1 (5 bases). Germline lookup yields CDR1 MDHEN and CDR2 SYDVKM. Trimming took off 6 bases at V and 4 bases at J, with 16 bases between the two ends. This CDR3 comprises 14 residues.

The chain links TRBV6-1 to TRBJ1-5, with 8 bases aligning to TRBD1. The length of the CDR3 is 13 residues. V was pared by 4 bases and J by 5 bases, with 1 base of the junction left unmatched. CDR1 and CDR2 (germline): MNHNS, SASEGT. CDR3 DNA: TGTGCCAGCAGTGTACAGGGGGATCAGCCCCAGCATTTT. It encodes CASSVQGDQPQHF.

This clone was seen more than once but under ten times. The chain combines TRBV21-1 with TRBJ2-7; the table's TRBD1 call for D was not verified on the DNA. TRBV21-1 is shown as a pseudogene. This CDR3 contains 13 residues. Here the CDR3 DNA reads TGTGCCAGCAGCTCGACAGGGGGCTACGAGCAGTACTTC. This gives the protein CASSSTGGYEQYF.

The J gene is TRBJ1-3, the V gene TRBV19; no definite D call. The CDR3 length is 11 residues. In germline, CDR1 is LNHDA, CDR2 SQIVND (reference sequence). Trimming shortened V by 5 bases and J by 4 bases, and 3 bases separated the two germline ends. DNA for the CDR3: TGTGCCAGTAGTGTAGGAAACACCATATATTTT. Protein sequence: CASSVGNTIYF.